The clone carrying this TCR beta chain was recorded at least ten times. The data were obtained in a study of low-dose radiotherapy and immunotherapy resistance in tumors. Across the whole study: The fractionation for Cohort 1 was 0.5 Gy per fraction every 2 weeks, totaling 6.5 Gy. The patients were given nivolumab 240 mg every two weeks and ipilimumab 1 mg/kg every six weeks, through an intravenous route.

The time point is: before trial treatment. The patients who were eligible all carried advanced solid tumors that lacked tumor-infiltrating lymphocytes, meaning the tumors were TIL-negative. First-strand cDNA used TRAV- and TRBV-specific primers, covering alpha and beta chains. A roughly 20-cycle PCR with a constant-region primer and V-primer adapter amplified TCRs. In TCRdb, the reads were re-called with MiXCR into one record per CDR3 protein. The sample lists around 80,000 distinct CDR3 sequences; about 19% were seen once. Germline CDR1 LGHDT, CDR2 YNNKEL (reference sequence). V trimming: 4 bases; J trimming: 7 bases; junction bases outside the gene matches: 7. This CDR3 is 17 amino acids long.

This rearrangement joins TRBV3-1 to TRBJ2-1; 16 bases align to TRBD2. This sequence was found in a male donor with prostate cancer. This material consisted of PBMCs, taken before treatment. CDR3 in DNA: TGTGCCAGCAGCCTGGGGACTAGCGGGGGGGCGGGGAATGAGCAGTTCTTC. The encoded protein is CASSLGTSGGAGNEQFF.